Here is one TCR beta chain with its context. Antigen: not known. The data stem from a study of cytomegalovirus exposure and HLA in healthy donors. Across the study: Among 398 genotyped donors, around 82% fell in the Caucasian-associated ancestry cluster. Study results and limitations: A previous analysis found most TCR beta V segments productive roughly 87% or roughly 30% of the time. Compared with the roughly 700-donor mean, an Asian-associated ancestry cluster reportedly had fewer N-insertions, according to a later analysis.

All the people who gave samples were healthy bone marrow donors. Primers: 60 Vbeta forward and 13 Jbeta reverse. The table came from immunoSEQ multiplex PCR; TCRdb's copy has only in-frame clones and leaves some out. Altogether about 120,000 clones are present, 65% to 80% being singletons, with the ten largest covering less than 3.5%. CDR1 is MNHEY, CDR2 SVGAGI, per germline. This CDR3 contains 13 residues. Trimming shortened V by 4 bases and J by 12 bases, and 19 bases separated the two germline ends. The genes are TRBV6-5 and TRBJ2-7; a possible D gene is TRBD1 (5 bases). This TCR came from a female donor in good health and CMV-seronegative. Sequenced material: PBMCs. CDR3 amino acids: CASSSRDSGRGYF. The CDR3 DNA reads TGTGCCAGCAGTTCCCGAGACAGTGGGCGAGGGTACTTC.